This note documents a single TCR beta chain sequence. Original processing methods: Estimation of nucleated cell counts relied on the amplification of reference gene primers. The table came from immunoSEQ multiplex PCR; TCRdb's copy has only in-frame clones and leaves some out. V and J calls and clone size follow that table, whereas D and trimming were derived from the DNA. The table records approximately 200,000 clones, approximately 89% of them present only once. With V trimmed by 2 bases and J by 4 bases, 6 bases remained unmatched. From germline, CDR1 is GTSNPN and CDR2 SVGIG (reference sequence). The CDR3 loop spans 14 amino acids. The sample originates from a study of blood T cell repertoires in COVID-19. Study-level background: Acute-phase and convalescent COVID-19 samples originated in the United States, Italy and Spain. PBMCs, B-cell-depleted T cells, or T cells were the source of the cDNA or gDNA that made up the material.

This TCR derives from a woman younger than 45 with acute or convalescent COVID-19. The chain employs TRBV30 and TRBJ1-1, with 8 bases aligning to TRBD1. Sequenced input: peripheral blood. CDR3: CAWSTGTGSTEAFF. CDR3 in DNA: TGTGCCTGGAGTACCGGGACAGGCAGCACTGAAGCTTTCTTT.